This TCR beta chain was recorded in a study of T cell repertoires in cytomegalovirus infection. Study information: Use of recently identified HLA-C-restricted and well-studied HLA-B-restricted CMV epitopes was part of the study. Indications came from public TCR beta signatures; they pointed to CMV infection and to a matching HLA type. Findings of the study overall: HLA-C-restricted CMV-specific TCR beta clonotypes were dominant in the ex vivo response.

TCRdb called the reads again in MiXCR, with one record for every CDR3 protein. The sample lists about 60,000 distinct CDR3 sequences, 20% occurring once. V lost 7 bases and J 6 bases, leaving 10 bases between the germline ends. The germline CDR1 and CDR2 sequences are SGHTA and FQGNSA. The CDR3 consists of 12 residues. The sample holds a few counts of this clonotype. Its antigen remains unknown. The receptor was derived from a human donor in good health (CMV status not recorded). Some clones in this sample may be carry-over from other donors' samples. Sequences were derived from CD8+ T cells from cultured PBMCs, sampled from culture after CMV antigen stimulation. The chain links TRBV7-2 to TRBJ2-1; tentative D call: TRBD2 (6 bases). CDR3 sequence reads: CASIGSINEQFF. The CDR3 DNA follows: TGTGCCAGCATCGGGAGTATCAATGAGCAGTTCTTC.